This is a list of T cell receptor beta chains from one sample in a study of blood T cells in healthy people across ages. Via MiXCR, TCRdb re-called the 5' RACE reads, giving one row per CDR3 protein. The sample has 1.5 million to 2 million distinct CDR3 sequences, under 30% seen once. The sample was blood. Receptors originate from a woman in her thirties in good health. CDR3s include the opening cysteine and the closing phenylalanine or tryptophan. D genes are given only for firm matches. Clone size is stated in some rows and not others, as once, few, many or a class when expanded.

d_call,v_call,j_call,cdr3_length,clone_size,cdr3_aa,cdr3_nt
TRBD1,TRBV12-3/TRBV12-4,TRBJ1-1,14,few,CASRVGTGAFEAFF,TGTGCCAGCAGGGTCGGGACAGGGGCTTTTGAAGCTTTCTTT
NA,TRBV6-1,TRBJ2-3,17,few,CATSIGEEISRTDTQYF,TGTGCCACAAGTATAGGGGAGGAAATTAGCCGGACAGATACGCAGTATTTT
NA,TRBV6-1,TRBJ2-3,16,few,CASSVPAPRGTDTQYF,TGTGCCAGCAGTGTCCCCGCCCCTCGGGGCACAGATACGCAGTATTTT
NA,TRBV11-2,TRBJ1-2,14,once,CASSLSRDIYGYTF,TGTGCCAGCAGCTTGTCCCGGGACATCTATGGCTACACCTTC
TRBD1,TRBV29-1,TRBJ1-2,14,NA,CSVEGGPGGLGYTF,TGCAGCGTTGAAGGGGGCCCAGGGGGCCTTGGCTACACCTTC
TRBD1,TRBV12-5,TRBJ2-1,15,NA,CASGTGTGPYNEQFF,TGTGCTAGTGGCACCGGGACAGGGCCCTACAATGAGCAGTTCTTC
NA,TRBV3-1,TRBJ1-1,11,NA,CASSHDGEAFF,TGTGCCAGCAGCCACGACGGTGAAGCTTTCTTT
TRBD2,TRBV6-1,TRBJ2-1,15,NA,CASSEETSGSNEQFF,TGTGCCAGCAGTGAAGAAACTAGCGGGAGCAATGAGCAGTTCTTC
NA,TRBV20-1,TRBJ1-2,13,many,CSARVEGNYGYTF,TGCAGTGCTAGAGTCGAGGGGAACTATGGCTACACCTTC
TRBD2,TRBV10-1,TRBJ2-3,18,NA,CASSESIGVAGDTDTQYF,TGCGCCAGCAGTGAGTCTATCGGGGTAGCGGGAGATACAGATACGCAGTATTTT
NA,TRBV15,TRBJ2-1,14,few,CATSRDGRGETQFF,TGTGCCACCAGCAGAGATGGGAGGGGGGAGACCCAGTTCTTC
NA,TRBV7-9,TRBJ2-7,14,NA,CASSLPGNSYEQYF,TGTGCCAGCAGCTTACCGGGGAACTCCTACGAGCAGTACTTC
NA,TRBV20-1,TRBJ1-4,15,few,CSASSGLTTNEKLFF,TGCAGTGCCTCCAGCGGTTTAACAACTAATGAAAAACTGTTTTTT
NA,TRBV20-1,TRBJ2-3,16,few,CSARVFLGLSTDTQYF,TGCAGTGCTAGAGTATTTTTGGGACTCAGCACAGATACGCAGTATTTT
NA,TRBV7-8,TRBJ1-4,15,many,CASSFSGATNEKLFF,TGTGCCAGCAGCTTTTCCGGGGCAACTAATGAAAAACTGTTTTTT
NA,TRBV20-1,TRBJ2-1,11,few,CSAPLVNEQFF,TGCAGTGCTCCTCTAGTAAATGAGCAGTTCTTC
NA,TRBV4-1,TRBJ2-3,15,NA,CASSPIRGAVDTQYF,TGCGCCAGCAGCCCTATCAGGGGGGCTGTAGATACGCAGTATTTT
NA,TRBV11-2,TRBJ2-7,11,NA,CASSSQGPQYF,TGTGCCAGCAGCTCCCAGGGACCCCAGTACTTC
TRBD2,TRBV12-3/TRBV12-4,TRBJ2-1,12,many,CASSSLAGAQFF,TGTGCCAGCAGTTCACTAGCGGGAGCCCAGTTCTTC